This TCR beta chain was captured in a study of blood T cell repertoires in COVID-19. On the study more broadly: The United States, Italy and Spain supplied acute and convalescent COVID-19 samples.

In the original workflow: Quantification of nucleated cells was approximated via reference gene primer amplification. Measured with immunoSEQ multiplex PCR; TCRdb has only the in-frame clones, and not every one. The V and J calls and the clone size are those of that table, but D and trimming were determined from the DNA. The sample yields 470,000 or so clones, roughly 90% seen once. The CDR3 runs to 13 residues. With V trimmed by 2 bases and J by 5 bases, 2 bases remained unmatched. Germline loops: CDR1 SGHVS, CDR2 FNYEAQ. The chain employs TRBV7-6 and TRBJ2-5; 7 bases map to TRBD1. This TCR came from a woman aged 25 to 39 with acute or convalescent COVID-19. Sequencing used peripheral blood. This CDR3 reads CASSLRGLETQYF. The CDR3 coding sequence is TGTGCCAGCAGCTTAAGGGGGCTCGAGACCCAGTACTTC.